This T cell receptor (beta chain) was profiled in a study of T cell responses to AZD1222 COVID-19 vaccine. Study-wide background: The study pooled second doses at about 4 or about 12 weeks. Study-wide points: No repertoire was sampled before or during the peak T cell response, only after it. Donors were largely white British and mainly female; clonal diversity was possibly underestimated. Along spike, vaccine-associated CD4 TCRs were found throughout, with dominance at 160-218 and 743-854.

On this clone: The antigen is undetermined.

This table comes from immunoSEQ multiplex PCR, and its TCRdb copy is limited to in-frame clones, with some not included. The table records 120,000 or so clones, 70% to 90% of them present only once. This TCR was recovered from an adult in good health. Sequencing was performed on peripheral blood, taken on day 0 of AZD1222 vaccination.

The CDR3, as DNA: TGTGCTAGTGGTTTCCTCCTACTGGGGACCCAGTACTTC. It is translated as CASGFLLLGTQYF. This chain joins TRBV12-5 and TRBJ2-5; D is ambiguous. CDR1 and CDR2 (germline): LGHNT, FRNRAP. V lost 3 bases to trimming and J lost 7 bases, with 12 bases between them. The CDR3 loop spans 13 amino acids.